Following are 14 T cell receptor beta chains from one sample sequenced in a study of patients and donors after allogeneic stem cell transplantation. MiXCR, run by TCRdb on the RT-PCR reads, gives a single entry per CDR3 protein. The data contain about 1,900 distinct CDR3 sequences, around 4.7% of them seen just once; the ten biggest clones take up roughly 29%. The sequenced sample consisted of blood, either unsorted or a sorted T cell fraction (not recorded which). The receptors were gathered from a human donor who was either an allogeneic HSCT recipient or a stem cell or donor lymphocyte infusion donor (not recorded which). It is not recorded whose cells these are; they may come from a transplant donor.

By frequency in the sample, this clonotype is large (0.1 to 1%). The rearrangement links TRBV6-1 to TRBJ2-7; D might be TRBD1 (6 bases). CDR3 length: 16 amino acids. Between the trimmed V and J ends, which lost 2 bases and 2 bases, there was a span of 16 bases. Per germline, CDR1 MNHNS and CDR2 SASEGT. The CDR3 DNA reads TGTGCCAGCAGTGAACGAGGGGGATTTACCGCCTACGAGCAGTACTTC. Translating gives CASSERGGFTAYEQYF.

By frequency in the sample, this clonotype is medium-sized (0.01 to 0.1%). The V and J genes are TRBV20-1 and TRBJ2-5, with D perhaps being TRBD1 or TRBD2 (5 bases each). This CDR3 has 14 residues. Looked up from germline, CDR1 is DFQATT and CDR2 is SNEGSKA (reference sequence). With 1 base removed from V and 1 base from J, the gap between germline ends came to 10 bases. CDR3 DNA: TGCAGTGCTAGAGGGGACGGGGCCCAAGAGACCCAGTACTTC. Translating gives CSARGDGAQETQYF.

This chain connects TRBV10-2 to TRBJ2-1, with TRBD2 matching over 13 bases. This CDR3 comprises 16 residues. Trimming removed 0 bases from V and 7 bases from J; junction bases left unmatched: 3. Per germline, CDR1 WSHSY and CDR2 SAAADI. The CDR3: CASSESRTSGRNEQFF. The CDR3 DNA sequence: TGCGCCAGCAGTGAGTCCCGGACTAGCGGGAGAAATGAGCAGTTCTTC.

In this sample, this clonotype is large. Germline and junction disagree at one end, which may indicate a read error. The chain joins TRBV7-7 to TRBJ2-1; no reliable D call. This CDR3 is 13 amino acids long. Germline loops: CDR1 SSHAT, CDR2 FNYEAQ (reference sequence). The CDR3 here is CASSLVGWTRQFF. The CDR3, as DNA: TGTGCTAGCAGCTTAGTAGGGTGGACCCGGCAGTTCTTC.

V usage is TRBV5-1 and J usage is TRBJ2-5, with D possibly being TRBD2 (5 bases). The ends were cut back, 2 bases at V and 1 base at J, with 12 bases in the middle. Germline V lookup: CDR1 SGHRS, CDR2 YFSETQ. There are 15 residues in the CDR3. The CDR3 is CASSLAPGSQETQYF. The CDR3 bases are TGCGCCAGCAGCTTAGCCCCTGGGAGCCAAGAGACCCAGTACTTC.

This clonotype ranks as medium-sized (0.01 to 0.1%). The chain is built from TRBV20-1 and TRBJ2-3, with TRBD2 as a possible D gene (6 bases). V was shortened by 1 base and J by 2 bases, with 10 bases between the two germline ends. CDR3 length: 14 amino acids. CDR1 and CDR2 (germline): DFQATT, SNEGSKA (reference sequence). As DNA, the CDR3 is TGCAGTGCTAGAGGTAGCGGAAACACAGATACGCAGTATTTT. It translates to CSARGSGNTDTQYF.

By frequency in the sample, this clonotype is medium-sized. J is TRBJ2-1 and V is TRBV6-5; D is perhaps TRBD1 (5 bases). This CDR3 spans 13 amino acids. Germline CDR1 reads MNHEY; CDR2 reads SVGAGI. V dropped 0 bases and J dropped 6 bases, with 6 bases sitting between them. CDR3 nucleotides: TGTGCCAGCAGTTACTCTAGGGGCAATGAGCAGTTCTTC. Translated: CASSYSRGNEQFF.

By sample share, this clonotype is large. The chain links TRBV10-1 to TRBJ2-3; possible D gene TRBD2, 6 bases. CDR3 length equals 11 residues. V lost 10 bases and J lost 3, with 8 bases in between. Germline lookup yields CDR1 WNHNN and CDR2 SYGVQD (reference sequence). CDR3 nucleotide sequence: TGCGCCACCGGGGGTACAGATACGCAGTATTTT. It codes for CATGGTDTQYF.

Sample share makes this clonotype medium-sized. The chain combines TRBV7-2 with TRBJ1-2, with D maybe TRBD1 (6 bases). The CDR3 covers 11 residues. Germline-derived CDR1 and CDR2 are SGHTA and FQGNSA. Trimming pared 5 bases from V and 9 bases from J, leaving 10 bases between. CDR3 sequence reads: CASSQQGRYTF. The CDR3 DNA reads as TGTGCCAGCAGCCAACAGGGTCGCTACACCTTC.

The chain is built from TRBV13 and TRBJ1-1; D unresolved. Germline V CDR1 and CDR2: PRHDT, FYEKMQ (reference sequence). V gave up 3 bases and J gave up 4 bases, with 12 bases separating them. The CDR3 length is 14 residues. The CDR3 sequence is CASSLPVGGTEAFF. The CDR3 DNA follows: TGTGCCAGCAGCTTGCCGGTGGGAGGCACTGAAGCTTTCTTT.

This clonotype is medium-sized (0.01 to 0.1%) in the sample. In nucleotides, the CDR3 is TGTGCCAGCAGCGACAGGGTTACCTACGAGCAGTACTTC. Residues: CASSDRVTYEQYF. The rearrangement uses TRBV5-6 and TRBJ2-7, with 7 bases identical to TRBD1. V was clipped by 4 bases and J by 2 bases; unmatched bases: 3. The CDR3 runs to 13 residues. CDR1 and CDR2 (germline): SGHDT, YYEEEE.

Within the sample, this clonotype is medium-sized. This CDR3 reads CASSESGVETQYF. CDR3 nucleotide sequence: TGTGCCAGCAGTGAGTCCGGGGTCGAGACCCAGTACTTC. The chain recombines TRBV25-1 with TRBJ2-5; TRBD2 is a possible D gene (5 bases). The CDR3 totals 13 residues. V was pared by 3 bases and J by 5 bases, with 10 bases between. Germline V gene sequence: CDR1 MGHDK, CDR2 SYGVNS.

The gene calls are TRBV13 and TRBJ2-5, with D tentatively TRBD2 (6 bases). The germline gives CDR1 PRHDT, CDR2 FYEKMQ (reference sequence). The CDR3 has 15 amino acids. V was clipped by 6 bases and J by 1 base, with 15 bases between them. As DNA, the CDR3 is TGTGCCAGCAGTATAGCGGTCCTCCTCCAAGAGACCCAGTACTTC. The encoded protein is CASSIAVLLQETQYF.

By frequency in the sample, this clonotype is medium-sized. This chain uses TRBV12-3 or TRBV12-4 with TRBJ2-5; unclear D gene. The CDR3 sequence is 11 residues long. Trimming took off 4 bases at V and 5 bases at J, with 5 bases between the two ends. The CDR3 protein is CASSYLETQYF. CDR3 DNA: TGTGCCAGCAGTTACCTGGAGACCCAGTACTTC.